What follows describes a single T cell receptor beta chain. The V gene end was trimmed by 7 bases and the J gene end by 5 bases; junction bases not matched to a gene: 7. The germline V gene encodes CDR1 SGHVS and CDR2 FQNEAQ. This CDR3 has 14 amino acids. In the authors' methods: Scientists estimated how many nucleated cells there were by amplifying reference gene primers. Sequencing used immunoSEQ multiplex PCR; TCRdb keeps in-frame clones, though not all of them. The V and J calls and clone size come from that table; D and trimming were worked out from the DNA. The data show 180,000 or so clones, about 91% seen once. Ages ranged from about 18 to 100 years, with residence in about 24 US areas. This record comes from a study of blood T cell repertoires in COVID-19. About the research overall: The origin of the acute and convalescent COVID-19 samples was the United States, Italy and Spain. T cells, B-cell-depleted T cells, or PBMCs provided the cDNA or gDNA that served as material.

The clonotype was recovered from a woman aged 40-49 years with acute COVID-19. The sample taken for sequencing was PBMCs or T cells enriched from blood (not recorded which). The J gene is TRBJ2-1, the V gene TRBV7-8, with 8 bases matching TRBD2. In DNA, the CDR3 is TGTGCCAGCAAGAAGCGGGGGACGCACAATGAGCAGTTCTTC. Protein sequence: CASKKRGTHNEQFF. Drawing the rest from reference TRBV7-8 and TRBJ2-1, the complete variable domain is GAGVSQSPRYKVAKRGQDVALRCDPISGHVSLFWYQQALGQGPEFLTYFQNEAQLDKSGLPSDRFFAERPEGSVSTLKIQRTQQEDSAVYLCASKKRGTHNEQFFGPGTRLTVL.